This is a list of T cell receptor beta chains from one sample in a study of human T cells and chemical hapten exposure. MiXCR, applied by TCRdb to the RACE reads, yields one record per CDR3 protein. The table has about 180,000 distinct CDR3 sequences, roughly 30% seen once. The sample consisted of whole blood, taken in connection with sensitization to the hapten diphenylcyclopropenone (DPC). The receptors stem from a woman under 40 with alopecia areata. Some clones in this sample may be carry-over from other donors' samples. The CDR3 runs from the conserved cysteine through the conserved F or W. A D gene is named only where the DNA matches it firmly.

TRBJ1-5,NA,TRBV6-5,CASSYDSNQPQHF
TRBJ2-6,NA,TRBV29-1,CSALSGANVLTF
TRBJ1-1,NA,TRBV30,CAWSVRGDTEAFF
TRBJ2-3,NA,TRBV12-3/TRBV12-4,CASTNRAWGTDTQYF
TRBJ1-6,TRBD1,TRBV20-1,CSAREGGQGWNSPLHF
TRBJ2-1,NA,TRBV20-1,CSASPLSGFNEQFF
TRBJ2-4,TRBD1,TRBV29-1,CSVGGQEGNIQYF
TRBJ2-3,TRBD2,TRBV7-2,CASSLWTSGGGGRTDTQYF
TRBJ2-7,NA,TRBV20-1,CSARDHKGDEQYF
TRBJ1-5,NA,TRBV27,CASSYGTPDQPQHF
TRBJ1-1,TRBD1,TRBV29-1,CSAARTGANTEAFF
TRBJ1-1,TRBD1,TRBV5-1,CASSPGQGILTEAFF
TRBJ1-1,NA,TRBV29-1,CSVRLVGQEAFF
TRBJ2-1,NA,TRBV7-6,CASSLKGGEQFF
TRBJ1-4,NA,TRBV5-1,CASSPGTAEEKLFF
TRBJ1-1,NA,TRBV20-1,CSARDGRRVSEAFF
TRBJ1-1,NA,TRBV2,CASTMTGVNTEAFF
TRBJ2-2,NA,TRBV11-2,CASSSDRAFTGELFF
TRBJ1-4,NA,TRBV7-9,CASSLTTTNEKLFF
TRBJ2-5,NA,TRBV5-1,CASSLGTQETQYF
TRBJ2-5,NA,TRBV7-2,CASSPSDWETQYF
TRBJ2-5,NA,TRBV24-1,CATSEGGQETQYF